This T cell receptor beta chain was sequenced in a study of CD8 T cells in Susac syndrome. A quantity of about 0.5 to 1 ug RNA underwent reverse transcription using random hexamers. TCRdb reanalysed the immunoSEQ multiplex PCR reads using MiXCR and keeps one entry per CDR3 protein. The table includes approximately 70,000 distinct CDR3 sequences, approximately 95% detected once. This CDR3 is 13 amino acids long. With 4 bases removed from V and 2 bases from J, the gap between germline ends came to 11 bases. Germline values: CDR1 SQVTM, CDR2 ANQGSEA. From blood CD8+ and CD4+ T cells, the TCR beta chain was sequenced.

The rearrangement uses TRBV29-1 and TRBJ1-2; D ambiguous. The sequence came from a human donor in good health. Sequences were obtained from CD8+ T cells from PBMCs. In nucleotides, the CDR3 is TGCAGCGTTGTAACGGTCAACAACTATGGCTACACCTTC. This translates into CSVVTVNNYGYTF.